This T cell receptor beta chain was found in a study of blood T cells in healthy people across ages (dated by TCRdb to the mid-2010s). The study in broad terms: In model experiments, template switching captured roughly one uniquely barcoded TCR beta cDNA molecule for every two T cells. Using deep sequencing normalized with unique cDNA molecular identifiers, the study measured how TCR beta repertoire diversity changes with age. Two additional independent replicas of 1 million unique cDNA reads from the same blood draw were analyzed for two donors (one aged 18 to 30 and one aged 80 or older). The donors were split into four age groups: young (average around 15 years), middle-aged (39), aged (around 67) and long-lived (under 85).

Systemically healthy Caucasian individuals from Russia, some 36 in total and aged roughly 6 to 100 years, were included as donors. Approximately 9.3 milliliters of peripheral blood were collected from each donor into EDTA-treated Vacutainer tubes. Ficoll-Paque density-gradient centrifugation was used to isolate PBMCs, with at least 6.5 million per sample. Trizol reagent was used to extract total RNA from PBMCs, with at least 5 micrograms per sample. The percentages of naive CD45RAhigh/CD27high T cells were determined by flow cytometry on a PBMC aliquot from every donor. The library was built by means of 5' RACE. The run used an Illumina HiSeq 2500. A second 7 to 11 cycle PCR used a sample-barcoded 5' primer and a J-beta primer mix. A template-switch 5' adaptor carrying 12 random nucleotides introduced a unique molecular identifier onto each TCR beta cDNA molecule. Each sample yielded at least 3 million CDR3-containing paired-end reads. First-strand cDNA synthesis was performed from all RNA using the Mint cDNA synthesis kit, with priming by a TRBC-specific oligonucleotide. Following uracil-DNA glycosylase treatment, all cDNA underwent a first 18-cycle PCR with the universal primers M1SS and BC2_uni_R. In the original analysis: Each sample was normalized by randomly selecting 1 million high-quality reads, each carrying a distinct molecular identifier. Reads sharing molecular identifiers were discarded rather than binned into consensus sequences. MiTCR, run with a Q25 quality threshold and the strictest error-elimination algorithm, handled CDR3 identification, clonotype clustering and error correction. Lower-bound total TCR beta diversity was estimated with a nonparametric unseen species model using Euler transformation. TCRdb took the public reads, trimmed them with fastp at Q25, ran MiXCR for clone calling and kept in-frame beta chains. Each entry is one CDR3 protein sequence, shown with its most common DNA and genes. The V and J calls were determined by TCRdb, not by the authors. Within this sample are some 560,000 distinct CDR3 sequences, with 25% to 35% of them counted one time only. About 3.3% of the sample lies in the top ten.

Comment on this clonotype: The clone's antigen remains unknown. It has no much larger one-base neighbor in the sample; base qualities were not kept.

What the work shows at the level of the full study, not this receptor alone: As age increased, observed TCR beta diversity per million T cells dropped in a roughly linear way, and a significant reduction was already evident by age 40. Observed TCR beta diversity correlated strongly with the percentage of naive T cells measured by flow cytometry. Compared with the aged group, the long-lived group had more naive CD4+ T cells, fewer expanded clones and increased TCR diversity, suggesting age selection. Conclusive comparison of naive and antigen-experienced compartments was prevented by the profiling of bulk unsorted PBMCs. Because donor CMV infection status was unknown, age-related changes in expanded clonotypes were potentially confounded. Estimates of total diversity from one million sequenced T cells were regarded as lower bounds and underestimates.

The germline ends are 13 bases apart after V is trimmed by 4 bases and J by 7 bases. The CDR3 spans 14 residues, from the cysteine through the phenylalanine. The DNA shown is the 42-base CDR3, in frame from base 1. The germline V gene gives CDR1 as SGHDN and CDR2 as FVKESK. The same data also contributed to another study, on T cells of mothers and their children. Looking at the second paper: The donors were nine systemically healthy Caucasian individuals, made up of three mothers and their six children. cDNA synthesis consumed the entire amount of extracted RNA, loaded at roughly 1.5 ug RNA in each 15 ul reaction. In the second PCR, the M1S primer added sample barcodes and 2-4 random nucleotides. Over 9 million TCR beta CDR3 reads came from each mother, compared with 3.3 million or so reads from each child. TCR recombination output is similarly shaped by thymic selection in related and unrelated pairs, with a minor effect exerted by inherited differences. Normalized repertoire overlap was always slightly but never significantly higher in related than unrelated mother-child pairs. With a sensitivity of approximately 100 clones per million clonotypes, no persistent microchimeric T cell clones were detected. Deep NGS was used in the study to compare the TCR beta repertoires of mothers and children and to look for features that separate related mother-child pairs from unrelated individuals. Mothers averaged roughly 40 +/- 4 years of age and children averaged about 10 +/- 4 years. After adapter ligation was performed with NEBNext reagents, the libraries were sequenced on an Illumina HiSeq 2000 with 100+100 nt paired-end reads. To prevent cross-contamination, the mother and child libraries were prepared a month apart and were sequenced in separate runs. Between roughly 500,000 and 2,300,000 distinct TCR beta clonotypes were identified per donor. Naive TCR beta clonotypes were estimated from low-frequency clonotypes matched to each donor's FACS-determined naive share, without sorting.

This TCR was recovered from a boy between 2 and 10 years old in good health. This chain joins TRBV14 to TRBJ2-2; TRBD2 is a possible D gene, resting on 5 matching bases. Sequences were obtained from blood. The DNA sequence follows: TGTGCCAGCAGCCTCCTTTTCCGGGACGGGGAGCTGTTTTTT. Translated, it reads CASSLLFRDGELFF.